This TCR beta chain stems from a study of T cell repertoires in cytomegalovirus infection (dated by TCRdb to between 2019 and 2020). Context from the whole study: Peptide stimulations targeted recently identified HLA-C-restricted CMV epitopes, whose presentation resists viral immunomodulation, together with well-studied HLA-B-restricted epitopes. Donor HLA type was relevant to the analysis, as public TCR beta signatures indicated carriage of CMV infection together with the matching HLA type. Overall study results and their limits: Cumulative frequency of public TCR beta family members discriminated carriers of CMV infection plus the relevant HLA type in this cohort and an independent roughly 330-donor cohort. The ex vivo response was dominated by HLA-C-restricted CMV-specific TCR beta clonotypes, which also provided the single most frequent clonotype in two of eight donors.

In the case of this clonotype: It has no known antigen specificity. One base away there is no much larger clone; base qualities are not given.

Explained via the paper, the treatment or condition label denotes: in vitro stimulation with specific CMV peptide epitopes to enrich CMV-specific T cells. The CDR1 and CDR2 encoded by the germline V gene are SGHVS and FQNEAQ. The CDR3 sequence holds 16 residues, the cysteine and phenylalanine included. Only the CDR3 DNA is retained, 48 bases long and in frame from the first base. V and J are truncated by 0 bases and 2 bases respectively, leaving an intervening sequence of 11 bases. TCRdb names Illumina HiSeq 1500 as the instrument used. TCRdb redid the processing of the public reads, applying fastp at Q25 and MiXCR, and retained in-frame beta chains. Records with the same CDR3 protein are collapsed into one entry carrying the most frequent genes and DNA. The sample yields 40,000 to 60,000 distinct CDR3 sequences; over 20% were counted once. Together, the top ten hold over 85% of the sample.

The rearranged segments are TRBV7-8 and TRBJ1-5, with no D gene named confidently. The clonotype was recovered from a human donor in good health (CMV status not recorded). Some clones in this sample may be carry-over from other donors' samples. The sequenced sample was CD8+ T cells from cultured PBMCs, obtained from culture after CMV antigen stimulation. The sequenced DNA: TGTGCCAGCAGCTTAGCGCCGATGATGGGCAATCAGCCCCAGCATTTT. This encodes CASSLAPMMGNQPQHF.